Listed here are 20 T cell receptor beta chains from one sample, sequenced in a study of T cells in Graves' hyperthyroidism and ophthalmopathy. RNA transcripts provided the source from which TCR beta CDR3 regions were amplified. Primed by the HTBI set, a first-round RT-PCR was run on the TCR CDR3. TCRdb recomputed calls from the multiplex PCR reads with MiXCR, one row per CDR3 protein. This table has under 250,000 distinct CDR3 sequences, over 20% appearing once. The sample consisted of blood. The receptor source for this set is a middle-aged woman with Graves' ophthalmopathy.

V gene TRBV12-3 or TRBV12-4 combines with J gene TRBJ2-7; TRBD2 agrees at 9 bases. V shed 3 bases and J 6 bases; nucleotides not matched to a gene: 6. The CDR3 sequence is 14 residues long. CDR3 region: CASSLAGGPVEQYF. CDR3 sequence (DNA): TGTGCCAGCAGTTTGGCGGGAGGGCCCGTCGAGCAGTACTTC.

The CDR3 sequence: CASSYITSPNTEAFF. The DNA for the CDR3 is TGTGCCAGCAGTTATATTACCAGTCCGAACACTGAAGCTTTCTTT. V and J are TRBV6-5 and TRBJ1-1; D is unresolved. The CDR3 loop spans 15 amino acids. V gave up 3 bases and J gave up 1 base, with 12 bases separating them. CDR1 is MNHEY, CDR2 SVGAGI, per germline.

This clonotype was seen ten or more times. The CDR3 nucleotides are TGTGCCAGCAGCTTAGCGTCACAGGCCGGAACCTACGAGCAGTACTTC. It is translated as CASSLASQAGTYEQYF. The chain combines TRBV7-2 with TRBJ2-7; possibly TRBD1 for D (5 bases). The CDR3 sequence is 16 residues long. Germline V lookup: CDR1 SGHTA, CDR2 FQGNSA. Between the trimmed V and J ends, which lost 0 bases and 2 bases, there was a span of 14 bases.

The genes are TRBV9 and TRBJ2-7, with TRBD2 identical over 8 bases. The CDR3 has 17 amino acids. CDR1 is SGDLS and CDR2 is YYNGEE in the germline V gene. J was trimmed by 0 bases and V by 5 bases; bases with no gene match: 13. CDR3 nucleotide sequence: TGTGCCAGCAGTCCCGGCGGCCCGGGGGGGGGCTCCTACGAGCAGTACTTC. It yields the protein CASSPGGPGGGSYEQYF.

This clonotype was detected ten times or more. V gene TRBV11-1 combines with J gene TRBJ1-1, with 11 bases matching TRBD1. The ends lost 7 bases at V and 0 bases at J; junction bases unmatched: 7. The CDR3 is made up of 16 amino acids. Germline CDR1 reads SGHAT; CDR2 reads FQDESV (reference sequence). The CDR3 region is CASNLGQGVLNTEAFF. As DNA, the CDR3 is TGTGCCAGCAATCTGGGACAGGGGGTGCTGAACACTGAAGCTTTCTTT.

At least ten counts were recorded for this clonotype. The chain combines TRBV28 with TRBJ1-2; tentatively, D is TRBD1 (6 bases). Germline V gene data show CDR1 as MDHEN and CDR2 as SYDVKM. There are 13 residues in the CDR3. Trimming took 6 bases from V and 8 from J, leaving 16 bases between them. This CDR3 reads CASRNTGSIGYTF. In DNA, the CDR3 is TGTGCCAGCAGGAACACAGGGTCCATAGGCTACACCTTC.

This clonotype was observed many times. The chain recombines TRBV6-1 with TRBJ1-5, with 9 bases lining up with TRBD1. Per the germline V gene, CDR1 is MNHNS and CDR2 is SASEGT. CDR3 length: 15 amino acids. After removal of 6 bases from V and 6 bases from J, the junction contained 9 bases not matched to a gene. This CDR3 reads CASRSGQGTGQPQHF. The CDR3 DNA follows: TGTGCCAGCAGGTCTGGACAGGGGACCGGTCAGCCCCAGCATTTT.

This clonotype was recorded many times. V usage is TRBV12-3 or TRBV12-4 and J usage is TRBJ1-2, with TRBD1 identical over 11 bases. Unmatched junction bases numbered 9, after V lost 0 bases and J lost 9 bases. CDR3 length equals 16 residues. The CDR3 protein is CASSLALLGQGASYTF. The CDR3 DNA reads as TGTGCCAGCAGTTTAGCGCTTTTAGGACAGGGGGCTAGCTACACCTTC.

This clonotype was picked up one time. The chain couples TRBV29-1 to TRBJ1-1; D not certain. V dropped 4 bases and J dropped 0 bases, with 12 bases sitting between them. This CDR3 has 14 residues. CDR1 SQVTM and CDR2 ANQGSEA come from the germline V gene. CDR3: CSVVSSGLNTEAFF. The CDR3 DNA follows: TGCAGCGTTGTATCATCGGGGTTGAACACTGAAGCTTTCTTT.

This clonotype was seen many times. The chain employs TRBV9 and TRBJ1-3, with D perhaps matching TRBD1 (6 bases). V lost 5 bases and J 0 bases, leaving 12 bases between the germline ends. The CDR3 sequence is 15 residues long. Germline lookup yields CDR1 SGDLS and CDR2 YYNGEE. The chain's CDR3 is CASSETGFSGNTIYF. CDR3 in DNA: TGTGCCAGCAGTGAAACAGGGTTCTCTGGAAACACCATATATTTT.

The chain links TRBV24-1 to TRBJ2-6; a weak D match, TRBD1 (6 bases). This CDR3 spans 15 amino acids. V lost 12 bases to trimming and J lost 0 bases, with 14 bases between them. Germline V gene lookup returns CDR1 KGHDR and CDR2 SFDVKD. The CDR3 region is CAPTGPGSGANVLTF. CDR3 coding DNA: TGTGCCCCGACAGGCCCTGGCTCTGGGGCCAACGTCCTGACTTTC.

This clonotype has a count of ten or more. The chain combines TRBV11-2 with TRBJ1-2, with D uncertain. Trimming cost V 5 bases and J 1 base, with 8 bases left between them. This CDR3 comprises 13 residues. CDR1 is SGHAT, CDR2 FQNNGV, per germline. In nucleotides, the CDR3 is TGTGCCAGCAGCGTGGACCTTAACTATGGCTACACCTTC. It codes for CASSVDLNYGYTF.

This clonotype has ten or more counts. V gene TRBV6-5 combines with J gene TRBJ1-1; D might be TRBD1 (5 bases). V was pared by 7 bases and J by 11 bases, with 23 bases between. CDR1 MNHEY and CDR2 SVGAGI come from the germline V gene. This CDR3 spans 14 amino acids. CDR3 DNA: TGTGCCAGCAAGGGAGGGACCATCATCAGCGAGGCTTTCTTT. It translates to CASKGGTIISEAFF.

A few counts support this clonotype. CDR3 region: CASSLDPQGPPGNTIYF. In nucleotides, the CDR3 is TGTGCCAGCAGCTTAGACCCCCAGGGGCCCCCTGGAAACACCATATATTTT. The chain combines TRBV11-2 with TRBJ1-3; the D gene is possibly TRBD1 (6 bases). The CDR3 is 17 residues long. The germline gives CDR1 SGHAT, CDR2 FQNNGV. The V end was cut by 0 bases, the J end by 2 bases, with 14 bases between.

Comment on this clonotype: A read error may explain this, as a much larger clone is one base away. The chain is built from TRBV11-1 and TRBJ1-2; 7 bases are shared with TRBD1. The length of the CDR3 is 16 residues. The germline gives CDR1 SGHAT, CDR2 FQDESV (reference sequence). CDR3: CVSSPSFTGDRSGYTF. CDR3 nucleotide sequence: TGTGTCAGCAGCCCGAGCTTTACAGGGGATCGGAGTGGCTACACCTTC. Full variable domain (remainder filled in from reference TRBV11-1 and TRBJ1-2): EAEVAQSPRYKITEKSQAVAFWCDPISGHATLYWYRQILGQGPELLVQFQDESVVDDSQLPKDRFSAERLKGVDSTLKIQPAELGDSAMYLCVSSPSFTGDRSGYTFGSGTRLTVV.

Concerning this clonotype: Since a much larger clone is just one base distant, this may be a read error. The V gene is TRBV29-1, the J gene TRBJ2-7, with D uncertain. This CDR3 has 12 amino acids. The V gene's germline CDR1 is SQVTM and CDR2 ANQGSEA. The CDR3 reads CSVGLSSYGQYF. The CDR3 DNA follows: TGCAGCGTTGGTCTCAGCTCCTACGGGCAGTACTTC.

This CDR3 reads CATSRDRTDYGYTF. The CDR3 DNA is TGTGCCACCAGCAGAGATCGGACAGACTATGGCTACACCTTC. The chain recombines TRBV15 with TRBJ1-2; perhaps TRBD1 as D (6 bases). V lost 0 bases and J 3 bases, leaving 8 bases between the germline ends. Germline V gives CDR1 LNHNV, CDR2 YYDKDF (reference sequence). The CDR3 is 14 amino acids. Full variable domain (rest looked up from reference TRBV15 and TRBJ1-2): DAMVIQNPRYQVTQFGKPVTLSCSQTLNHNVMYWYQQKSSQAPKLLFHYYDKDFNNEADTPDNFQSRRPNTSFCFLDIRSPGLGDTAMYLCATSRDRTDYGYTFGSGTRLTVV.

There are many counts of this clonotype. This rearrangement joins TRBV27 to TRBJ2-5, with D perhaps matching TRBD2 (5 bases). Germline V gene lookup returns CDR1 MNHEY and CDR2 SMNVEV (reference sequence). The length of the CDR3 is 16 residues. V gave up 5 bases and J gave up 1 base, with 17 bases separating them. The chain's CDR3 is CASSRGLGQSQETQYF. CDR3 coding DNA: TGTGCCAGCAGTCGGGGTCTTGGGCAGTCCCAAGAGACCCAGTACTTC.

This clonotype came up a few times. The CDR3 protein is CSARDRGQGAYNSPLHF. The CDR3 nucleotides are TGCAGTGCTAGAGACCGGGGGCAGGGCGCCTATAATTCACCCCTCCACTTT. The chain joins TRBV20-1 to TRBJ1-6; tentatively, D is TRBD1 (6 bases). V gave up 0 bases and J gave up 2 bases, with 14 bases separating them. The CDR3 runs to 17 residues. The germline V gene encodes CDR1 DFQATT and CDR2 SNEGSKA (reference sequence).

The chain employs TRBV15 and TRBJ1-1, with D possibly being TRBD1 (6 bases). Trimming took off 4 bases at V and 8 bases at J, with 14 bases between the two ends. Germline values: CDR1 LNHNV, CDR2 YYDKDF (reference sequence). The CDR3 consists of 13 residues. CDR3 sequence: CATSTRQAQEAFF. The DNA for the CDR3 is TGTGCCACCAGCACGAGACAGGCTCAGGAAGCTTTCTTT.